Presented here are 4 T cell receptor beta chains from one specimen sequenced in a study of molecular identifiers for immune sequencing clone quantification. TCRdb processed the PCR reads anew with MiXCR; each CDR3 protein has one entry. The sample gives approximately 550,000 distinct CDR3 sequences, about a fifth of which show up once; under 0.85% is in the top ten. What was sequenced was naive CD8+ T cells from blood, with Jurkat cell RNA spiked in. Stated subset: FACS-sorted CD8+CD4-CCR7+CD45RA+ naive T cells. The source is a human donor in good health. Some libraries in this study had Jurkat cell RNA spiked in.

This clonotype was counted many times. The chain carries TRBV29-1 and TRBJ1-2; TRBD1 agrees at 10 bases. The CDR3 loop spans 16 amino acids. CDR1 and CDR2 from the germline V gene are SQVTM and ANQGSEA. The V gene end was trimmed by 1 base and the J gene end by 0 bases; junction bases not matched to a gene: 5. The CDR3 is CSVEGIGTGANYGYTF. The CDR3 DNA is TGCAGCGTTGAAGGTATCGGGACAGGGGCTAACTATGGCTACACCTTC.

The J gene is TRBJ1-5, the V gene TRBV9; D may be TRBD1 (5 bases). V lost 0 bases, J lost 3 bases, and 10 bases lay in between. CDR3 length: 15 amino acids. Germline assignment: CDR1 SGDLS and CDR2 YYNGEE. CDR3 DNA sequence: TGTGCCAGCAGCGTAGAGGGACGCGCCAATCAGCCCCAGCATTTT. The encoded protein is CASSVEGRANQPQHF.

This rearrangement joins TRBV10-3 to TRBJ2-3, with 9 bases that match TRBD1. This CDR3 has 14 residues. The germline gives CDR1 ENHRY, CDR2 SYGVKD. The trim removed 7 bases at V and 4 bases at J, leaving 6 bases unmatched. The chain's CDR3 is CAINRGQGADTQYF. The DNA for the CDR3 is TGTGCCATCAATAGGGGACAGGGCGCAGATACGCAGTATTTT.

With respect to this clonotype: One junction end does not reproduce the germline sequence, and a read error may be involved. CDR3 region: CASSVAGGGERYF. CDR3 DNA: TGTGCCAGCAGCGTAGCGGGGGGTGGTGAGCGGTACTTC. This chain links TRBV13 with TRBJ2-7; TRBD2 agrees at 10 bases. CDR3 size: 13 residues. The germline V gene encodes CDR1 PRHDT and CDR2 FYEKMQ (reference sequence).